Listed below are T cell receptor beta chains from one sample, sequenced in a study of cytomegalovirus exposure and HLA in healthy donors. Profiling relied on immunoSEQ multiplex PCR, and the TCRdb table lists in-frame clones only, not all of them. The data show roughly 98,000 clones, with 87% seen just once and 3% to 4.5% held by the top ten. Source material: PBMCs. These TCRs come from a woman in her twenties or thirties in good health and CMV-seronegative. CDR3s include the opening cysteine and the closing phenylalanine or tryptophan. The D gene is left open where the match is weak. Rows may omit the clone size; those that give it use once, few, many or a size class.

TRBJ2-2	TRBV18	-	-	CASSPEGAGELFF	TGTGCCAGCTCACCAGAGGGGGCCGGGGAGCTGTTTTTT
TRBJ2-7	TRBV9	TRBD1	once	CASTPNPGQGNYEQYF	TGTGCCAGCACCCCCAACCCGGGACAGGGTAACTACGAGCAGTACTTC
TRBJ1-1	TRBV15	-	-	CATSRDLTGGTEAFF	TGTGCCACCAGCAGAGATTTGACCGGGGGTACTGAAGCTTTCTTT
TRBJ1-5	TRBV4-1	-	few	CAAGQFQPQHF	TGCGCAGCAGGACAGTTTCAGCCCCAGCATTTT
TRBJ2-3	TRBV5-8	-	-	CASSFLPGPDTQYF	TGTGCCAGCAGCTTTCTTCCAGGGCCAGATACGCAGTATTTT
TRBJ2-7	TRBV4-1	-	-	CASSQLAVSYEQYF	TGCGCCAGCAGCCAGCTAGCCGTCTCCTACGAGCAGTACTTC
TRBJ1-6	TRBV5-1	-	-	CASSLGAGVPLHF	TGCGCCAGCAGCTTGGGGGCAGGGGTCCCCCTCCACTTT
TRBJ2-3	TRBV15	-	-	CATSRDLVRGGNTQYF	TGTGCCACCAGCAGAGATCTCGTCAGGGGTGGAAATACGCAGTATTTT
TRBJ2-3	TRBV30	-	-	CAWKIPSELTDTQYF	TGTGCCTGGAAAATCCCTAGCGAGCTCACAGATACGCAGTATTTT
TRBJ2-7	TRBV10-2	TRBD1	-	CATGQGAPLTYEQYF	TGCGCCACTGGACAGGGGGCTCCCCTTACCTACGAGCAGTACTTC
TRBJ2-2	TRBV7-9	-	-	CASSLDSLLGELFF	TGTGCCAGCAGCTTAGACTCACTCCTTGGGGAGCTGTTTTTT
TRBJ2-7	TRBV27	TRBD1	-	CASRDRIYEQYF	TGTGCCAGCCGGGACAGGATCTACGAGCAGTACTTC
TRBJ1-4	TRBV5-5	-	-	CASSPTGTNEKLFF	TGTGCCAGCAGCCCCACGGGAACCAATGAAAAACTGTTTTTT